Listed here are 22 T cell receptor beta chains from one sample, sequenced in a study of T-cell memory formation after mild COVID-19 (dated by TCRdb to the early 2020s). The library was generated by 5' RACE. Sequencer: Illumina NovaSeq 6000. The public reads were quality trimmed at Q25 with fastp and then assembled into clones with MiXCR by TCRdb, keeping productive beta chains. Each CDR3 protein gets just one entry, which takes the most common genes and DNA from the rows behind it. In this sample the table shows some 57,000 distinct CDR3 sequences, more than 10% of which occur a single time. The ten most abundant clones make up under 30% of the sample. Sequences were obtained from PBMCs or a T cell subset sorted from them (not recorded which). The receptors originated from a man aged 18 to 29 who had mild COVID-19 (a few samples of this study predate the infection). The sample titles of this study are shuffled in the database, so cell type and time point are left out; the donor was told from shared clones.

This clonotype has just a few counts. The CDR3 loop reads CASSTGVPRGGYTF. DNA of the CDR3: TGTGCCAGCAGCACCGGGGTCCCCCGCGGAGGCTACACCTTC. The chain recombines TRBV9 with TRBJ1-2; no reliable D call. This CDR3 contains 14 residues. CDR1 and CDR2 from the germline V gene are SGDLS and YYNGEE. V was pared by 4 bases and J by 8 bases, with 18 bases between.

This clonotype was counted a few times. J is TRBJ2-3 and V is TRBV7-3, with no clear D. This CDR3 spans 17 amino acids. The germline V gene has CDR1 SGHTA and CDR2 FQGTGA. V was cut by 5 bases and J by 2 bases, with 20 bases left in between. This CDR3 is CASSRPGGSSDTDTQYF. The DNA for the CDR3 is TGTGCCAGCAGCCGGCCAGGCGGTTCTTCGGACACAGATACGCAGTATTTT.

The chain combines TRBV6-2 or TRBV6-3 with TRBJ2-7; no reliable D call. The CDR3 is made up of 12 amino acids. From germline, CDR1 is MNHEY and CDR2 SVGEGT. Trimming took 4 bases from V and 7 from J, leaving 11 bases between them. The CDR3 DNA reads TGTGCCAGCAGTTCCCACGTAGGAGAGCAGTACGTC. It specifies CASSSHVGEQYV.

CDR3: CASSQGARDTDTQYF. In DNA, the CDR3 is TGCGCCAGCAGCCAGGGGGCCAGGGATACAGATACGCAGTATTTT. The rearrangement uses TRBV4-1 and TRBJ2-3; D perhaps matches TRBD1 (6 bases). Looked up from germline, CDR1 is MGHRA and CDR2 is YSYEKL. V shed 3 bases and J shed 3 bases, with 13 bases lying between them. This CDR3 comprises 15 residues.

This clonotype was recorded a few times. The chain carries TRBV9 and TRBJ2-3, with 11 bases that match TRBD2. This CDR3 has 18 residues. With V trimmed by 0 bases and J by 2 bases, 8 bases remained unmatched. The germline gives CDR1 SGDLS, CDR2 YYNGEE. The CDR3 DNA reads TGTGCCAGCAGCGTAGGCCTTCTAGCGGGGGGCCCCACAGATACGCAGTATTTT. It yields the protein CASSVGLLAGGPTDTQYF.

In its sample, this clonotype was seen a few times. This chain connects TRBV2 to TRBJ2-1; 8 bases line up with TRBD1. This CDR3 is built from 15 residues. Germline values: CDR1 SNHLY, CDR2 FYNNEI. V was clipped by 6 bases and J by 5 bases; unmatched bases: 9. CDR3 protein: CASRPRDRSHNEQFF. The CDR3 nucleotides read TGTGCCAGCAGGCCCCGGGACAGGAGCCACAATGAGCAGTTCTTC.

This clonotype was detected a few times. The chain employs TRBV5-1 and TRBJ1-1; a weak D match, TRBD1 (6 bases). This CDR3 region has 13 residues. The ends were cut back, 6 bases at V and 4 bases at J, with 13 bases in the middle. The germline V gene has CDR1 SGHRS and CDR2 YFSETQ. The CDR3 region has the DNA TGCGCCAGCACCATTACAGGGTTCACTGAAGCTTTCTTT. It specifies CASTITGFTEAFF.

This clonotype was seen only a few times. The V gene is TRBV4-1, the J gene TRBJ2-3; a weak D match, TRBD1 (5 bases). The ends were cut back, 4 bases at V and 4 bases at J, with 18 bases in the middle. CDR3 size: 16 residues. Germline V gives CDR1 MGHRA, CDR2 YSYEKL. DNA of the CDR3: TGCGCCAGCAGCCGAAGCTCAAGGGGTAGGGCAGATACGCAGTATTTT. It encodes CASSRSSRGRADTQYF.

This clonotype was detected only a few times. The rearrangement joins TRBV6-5 to TRBJ2-7; no clear D. From germline, CDR1 is MNHEY and CDR2 SVGAGI. V lost 6 bases and J 2 bases, leaving 17 bases between the germline ends. There are 15 residues in the CDR3. CDR3 bases: TGTGCCAGCAGCCAACAAATTCATTCGACCTACGAGCAGTACGTC. It encodes CASSQQIHSTYEQYV.

The gene calls are TRBV4-2 and TRBJ2-3; D is perhaps TRBD1 or TRBD2 (5 bases each). The length of the CDR3 is 15 residues. CDR1 and CDR2 (germline): LGHNA, YNFKEQ. The V gene lost 1 base and the J gene lost 9 bases, with 17 bases spanning the gap. Written as DNA, the CDR3 is TGTGCCAGCAGCCAAGTTGAGCAGGGAGAAGGCACGCAGTATTTT. This gives the protein CASSQVEQGEGTQYF.

This clonotype was detected a few times. The rearrangement links TRBV29-1 to TRBJ1-1, with a tentative D call TRBD1 (5 bases). Germline assignment: CDR1 SQVTM and CDR2 ANQGSEA. Trimming took 6 bases from V and 1 from J, leaving 12 bases between them. The CDR3 covers 13 residues. In nucleotides, the CDR3 is TGCAGCGTCGCATCGACAGAGAACACTGAAGCTTTCTTT. Translated: CSVASTENTEAFF.

This clonotype was detected only a few times. This chain's CDR3 is CASSLGPELRGYTF. CDR3 DNA sequence: TGTGCCAGCAGCTTAGGCCCAGAGCTGAGGGGCTACACCTTC. This sequence joins TRBV7-2 and TRBJ1-2; D unresolved. V dropped 1 base and J dropped 8 bases, with 14 bases sitting between them. CDR1 is SGHTA and CDR2 is FQGNSA in the germline V gene. The CDR3 runs to 14 residues.

The rearrangement uses TRBV5-1 and TRBJ1-1; a possible D gene is TRBD1 (5 bases). V was trimmed by 3 bases and J by 4 bases, leaving 16 bases between them. The germline CDR1 and CDR2 sequences are SGHRS and YFSETQ. This CDR3 is 15 amino acids long. This CDR3 reads CASSSDSGETTEAFF. Here the CDR3 DNA reads TGCGCCAGCAGCTCTGACAGCGGAGAAACCACTGAAGCTTTCTTT.

A few counts support this clonotype. This CDR3 is CASREGTSGGQNTQYF. The CDR3 bases are TGCGCCAGCAGGGAAGGGACTAGCGGGGGGCAAAATACGCAGTATTTT. V gene TRBV5-1 combines with J gene TRBJ2-3, with 15 bases aligning to TRBD2. Losses at the gene ends were 5 bases for V and 7 bases for J; bases not matched to a gene: 8. This CDR3 has 16 amino acids. Germline lookup yields CDR1 SGHRS and CDR2 YFSETQ. The full variable domain, in which reference TRBV5-1 and TRBJ2-3 provide the parts outside the CDR3, is KAGVTQTPRYLIKTRGQQVTLSCSPISGHRSVSWYQQTPGQGLQFLFEYFSETQRNKGNFPGRFSGRQFSNSRSEMNVSTLELGDSALYLCASREGTSGGQNTQYFGPGTRLTVL.

This clonotype has at least ten counts. This chain links TRBV11-2 with TRBJ2-1, with D perhaps matching TRBD2 (6 bases). Trimming cost V 1 base and J 4 bases, with 11 bases left between them. The CDR3 totals 15 residues. CDR1 and CDR2 from the germline V gene are SGHAT and FQNNGV. CDR3 sequence: CASSLGGTPYNEQFF. The CDR3 nucleotides read TGTGCCAGCAGCTTAGGCGGGACCCCTTACAATGAGCAGTTCTTC.

The table lists this clonotype with many counts. This sequence joins TRBV7-2 and TRBJ1-5; 9 bases are a match to TRBD1. After removal of 1 base from V and 9 bases from J, the junction contained 7 bases not matched to a gene. The CDR3 is 15 residues long. Germline V CDR1 and CDR2: SGHTA, FQGNSA. CDR3 sequence: CASSLEGTGRRPQHF. In DNA form, the CDR3 reads TGTGCCAGCAGCTTAGAAGGGACAGGGCGTCGGCCCCAGCATTTT.

There are a few counts of this clonotype. The chain joins TRBV6-5 to TRBJ1-1; no firm D call. Germline CDR1 reads MNHEY; CDR2 reads SVGAGI. V was pared by 0 bases and J by 1 base, with 12 bases between. The CDR3 has 16 amino acids. The CDR3 region has the DNA TGTGCCAGCAGTTACTCGACTCATGGAAAGAACACTGAAGCTTTCTTT. This translates into CASSYSTHGKNTEAFF.

The chain employs TRBV5-1 and TRBJ2-3, with 8 bases identical to TRBD1. Looked up from germline, CDR1 is SGHRS and CDR2 is YFSETQ. V shed 4 bases and J 1 base; nucleotides not matched to a gene: 2. The CDR3 loop spans 14 amino acids. CDR3 coding DNA: TGCGCCAGCAGCCGGGGACAGGGCACAGATACGCAGTATTTT. This encodes CASSRGQGTDTQYF.

This clonotype was detected a few times. This chain connects TRBV7-9 to TRBJ2-7, with TRBD1 identical over 10 bases. This CDR3 contains 13 residues. V lost 5 bases and J lost 9; bases outside the gene matches: 7. The germline V gene has CDR1 SEHNR and CDR2 FQNEAQ (reference sequence). CDR3 loop: CASSDGTGARQYF. The CDR3 coding sequence is TGTGCCAGCAGCGACGGGACAGGGGCTCGGCAGTACTTC.

The V gene is TRBV20-1, the J gene TRBJ2-5, with D uncertain. Trimming cost V 5 bases and J 1 base, with 8 bases left between them. The CDR3 has 12 amino acids. The germline V gene encodes CDR1 DFQATT and CDR2 SNEGSKA (reference sequence). CDR3 loop: CSARGLQETQYF. The CDR3 DNA sequence: TGCAGTGCTCGTGGGCTCCAAGAGACCCAGTACTTC.

The chain uses TRBV2 and TRBJ2-2, with 8 bases aligning to TRBD2. The CDR3 sequence is 15 residues long. Germline values: CDR1 SNHLY, CDR2 FYNNEI. The junction had 8 bases not matched to a gene; V was cut back by 7 bases and J by 4 bases. CDR3 in amino acids: CASTERERGTGELFF. The DNA for the CDR3 is TGTGCCAGCACGGAGCGGGAGAGAGGCACCGGGGAGCTGTTTTTT.

This clonotype was observed many times. V gene TRBV10-3 combines with J gene TRBJ2-3; 11 nucleotides match TRBD1. Trimming took 3 bases from V and 4 from J; bases not matched to a gene: 3. The CDR3 loop spans 15 amino acids. Looked up from germline, CDR1 is ENHRY and CDR2 is SYGVKD. Written as DNA, the CDR3 is TGTGCCATCAGTGAAGGGACAGGGGGGGCAGATACGCAGTATTTT. Translation: CAISEGTGGADTQYF.